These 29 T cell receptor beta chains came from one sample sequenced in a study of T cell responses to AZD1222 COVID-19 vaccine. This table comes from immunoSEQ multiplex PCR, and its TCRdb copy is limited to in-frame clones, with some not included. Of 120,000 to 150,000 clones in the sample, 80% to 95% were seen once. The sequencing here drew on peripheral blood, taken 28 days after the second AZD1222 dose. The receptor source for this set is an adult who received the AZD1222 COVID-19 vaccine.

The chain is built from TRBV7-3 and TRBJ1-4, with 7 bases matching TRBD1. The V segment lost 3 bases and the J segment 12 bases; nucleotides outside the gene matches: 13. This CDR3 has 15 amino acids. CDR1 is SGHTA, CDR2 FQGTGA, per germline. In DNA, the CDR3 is TGTGCCAGCAGCTTTACAGGGGCGGTTTGTATACAACTGTTTTTT. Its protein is CASSFTGAVCIQLFF. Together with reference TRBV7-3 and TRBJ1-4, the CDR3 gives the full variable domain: GAGVSQTPSNKVTEKGKYVELRCDPISGHTALYWYRQSLGQGPEFLIYFQGTGAADDSGLPNDRFFAVRPEGSVSTLKIQRTERGDSAVYLCASSFTGAVCIQLFFGSGTQLSVL.

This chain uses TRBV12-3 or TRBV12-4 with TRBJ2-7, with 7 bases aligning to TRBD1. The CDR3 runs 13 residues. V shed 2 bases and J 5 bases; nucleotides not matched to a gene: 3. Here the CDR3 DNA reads TGTGCCAGCAGTTTAAAGGGGGCGCACGAGCAGTACTTC. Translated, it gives CASSLKGAHEQYF.

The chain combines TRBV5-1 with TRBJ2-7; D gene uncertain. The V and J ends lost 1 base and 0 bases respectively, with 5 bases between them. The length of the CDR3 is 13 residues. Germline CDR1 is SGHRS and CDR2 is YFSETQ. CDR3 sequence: CASSLRSSYEQYF. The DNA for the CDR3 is TGCGCCAGCAGCTTGAGAAGCTCCTACGAGCAGTACTTC.

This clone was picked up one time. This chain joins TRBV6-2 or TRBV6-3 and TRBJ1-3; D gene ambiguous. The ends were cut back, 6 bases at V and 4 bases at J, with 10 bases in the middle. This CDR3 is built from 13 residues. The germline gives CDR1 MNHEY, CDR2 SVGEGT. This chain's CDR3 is CASSPNGGNTIYF. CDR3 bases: TGTGCCAGCAGCCCCAATGGCGGAAACACCATATATTTT.

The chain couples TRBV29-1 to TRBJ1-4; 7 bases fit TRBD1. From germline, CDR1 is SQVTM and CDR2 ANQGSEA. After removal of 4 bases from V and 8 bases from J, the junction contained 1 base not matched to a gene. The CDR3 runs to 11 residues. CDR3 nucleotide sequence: TGCAGCGTTGGAGGGGGCGAAAAACTGTTTTTT. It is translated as CSVGGGEKLFF.

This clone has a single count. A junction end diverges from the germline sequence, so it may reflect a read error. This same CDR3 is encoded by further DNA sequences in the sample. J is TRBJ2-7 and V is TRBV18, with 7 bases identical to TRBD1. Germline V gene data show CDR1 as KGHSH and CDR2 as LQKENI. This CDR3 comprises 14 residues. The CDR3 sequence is CASSIRDSNYEQYF. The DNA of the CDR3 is TGTGCCAGCTCAATCCGGGACAGTAACTACGAACAGTACTTC. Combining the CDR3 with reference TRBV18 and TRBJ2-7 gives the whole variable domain NAGVMQNPRHLVRRRGQEARLRCSPMKGHSHVYWYRQLPEEGLKFMVYLQKENIIDESGMPKERFSAEFPKEGPSILRIQQVVRGDSAAYFCASSIRDSNYEQYFGPGTRLTVT.

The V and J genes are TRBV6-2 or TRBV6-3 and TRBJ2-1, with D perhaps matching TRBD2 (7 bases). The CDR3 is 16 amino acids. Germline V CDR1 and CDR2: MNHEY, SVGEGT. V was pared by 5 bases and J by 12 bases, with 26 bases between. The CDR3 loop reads CASSPLGRGVDLPQFF. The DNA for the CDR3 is TGTGCCAGCAGTCCCCTGGGGAGGGGGGTGGACCTCCCGCAGTTCTTC.

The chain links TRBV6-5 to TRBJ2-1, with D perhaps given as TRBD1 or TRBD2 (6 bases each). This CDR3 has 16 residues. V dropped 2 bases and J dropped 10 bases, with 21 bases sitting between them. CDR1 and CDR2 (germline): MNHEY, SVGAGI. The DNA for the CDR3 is TGTGCCAGCAGTTACCCGAACCCACAGGGACTTAAGGAGCAGTTCTTC. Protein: CASSYPNPQGLKEQFF.

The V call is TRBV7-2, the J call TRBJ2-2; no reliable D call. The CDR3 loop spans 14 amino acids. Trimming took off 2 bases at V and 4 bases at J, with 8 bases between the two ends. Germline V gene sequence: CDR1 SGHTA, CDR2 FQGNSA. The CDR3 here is CASSLHSFTGELFF. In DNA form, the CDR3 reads TGTGCCAGCAGCTTACACAGCTTCACCGGGGAGCTGTTTTTT.

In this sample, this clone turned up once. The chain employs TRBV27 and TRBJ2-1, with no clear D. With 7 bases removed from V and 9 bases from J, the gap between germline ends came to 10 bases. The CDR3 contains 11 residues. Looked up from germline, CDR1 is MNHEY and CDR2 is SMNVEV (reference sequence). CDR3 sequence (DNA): TGTGCCAGCAACGAGTACGGTGAGCAGTTCTTC. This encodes CASNEYGEQFF.

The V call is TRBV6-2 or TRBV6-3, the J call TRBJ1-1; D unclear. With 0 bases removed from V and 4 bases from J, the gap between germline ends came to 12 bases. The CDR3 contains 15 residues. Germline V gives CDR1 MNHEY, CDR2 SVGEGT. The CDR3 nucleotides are TGTGCCAGCAGTTACTCCGAGGTTCGGGGCACTGAAGCTTTCTTT. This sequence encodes CASSYSEVRGTEAFF.

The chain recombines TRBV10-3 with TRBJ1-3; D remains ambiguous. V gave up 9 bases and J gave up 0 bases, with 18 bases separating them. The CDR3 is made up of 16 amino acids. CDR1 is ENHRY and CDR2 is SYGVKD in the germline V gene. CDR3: CAIGPRQLSSGNTIYF. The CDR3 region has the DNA TGTGCCATAGGGCCCAGGCAGCTGAGCTCTGGAAACACCATATATTTT.

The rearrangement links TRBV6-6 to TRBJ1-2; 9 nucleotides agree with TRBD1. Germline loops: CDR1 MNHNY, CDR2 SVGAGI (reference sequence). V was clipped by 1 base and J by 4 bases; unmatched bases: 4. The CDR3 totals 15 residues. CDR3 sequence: CASSYWGQGFYGYTF. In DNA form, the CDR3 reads TGTGCCAGCAGTTACTGGGGACAGGGATTCTATGGCTACACCTTC.

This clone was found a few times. The CDR3 DNA follows: TGTGCCAGCAGCTTAAGAGGCGAGCAGTACTTC. Protein product: CASSLRGEQYF. The V gene is TRBV2, the J gene TRBJ2-7; D gene ambiguous. Between the trimmed V and J ends, which lost 6 bases and 6 bases, there was a span of 9 bases. Germline V gene sequence: CDR1 SNHLY, CDR2 FYNNEI. The CDR3 has 11 residues.

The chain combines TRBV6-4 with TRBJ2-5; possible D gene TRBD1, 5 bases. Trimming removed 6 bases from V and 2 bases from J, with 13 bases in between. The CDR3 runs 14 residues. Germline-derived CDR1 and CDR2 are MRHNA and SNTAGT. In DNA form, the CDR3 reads TGTGCCAGCAGGAACGGACACCCACAAGAGACCCAGTACTTC. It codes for CASRNGHPQETQYF.

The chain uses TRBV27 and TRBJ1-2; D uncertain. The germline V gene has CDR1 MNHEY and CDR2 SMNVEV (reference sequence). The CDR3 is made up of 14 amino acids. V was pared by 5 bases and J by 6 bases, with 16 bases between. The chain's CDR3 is CASSPRRVSDGYTF. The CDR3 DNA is TGTGCCAGCAGTCCGCGCCGGGTCAGCGATGGCTACACCTTC.

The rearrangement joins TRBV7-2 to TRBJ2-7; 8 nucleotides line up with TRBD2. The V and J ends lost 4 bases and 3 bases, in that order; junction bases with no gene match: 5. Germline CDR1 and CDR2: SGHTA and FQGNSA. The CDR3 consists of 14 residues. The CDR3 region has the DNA TGTGCCAGCAGCTGGACTAGCTACAACTACGAGCAGTACTTC. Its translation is CASSWTSYNYEQYF.

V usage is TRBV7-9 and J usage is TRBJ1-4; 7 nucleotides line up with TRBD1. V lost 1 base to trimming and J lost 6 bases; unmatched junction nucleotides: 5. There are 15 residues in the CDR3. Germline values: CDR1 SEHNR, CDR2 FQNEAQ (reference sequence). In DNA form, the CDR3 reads TGTGCCAGCAGCTTAGGGGCAGGGGGTTATGAAAAACTGTTTTTT. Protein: CASSLGAGGYEKLFF.

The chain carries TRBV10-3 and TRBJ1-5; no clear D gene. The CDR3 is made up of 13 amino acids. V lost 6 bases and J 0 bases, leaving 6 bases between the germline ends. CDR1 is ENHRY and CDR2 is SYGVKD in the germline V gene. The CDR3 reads CAIRQYSNQPQHF. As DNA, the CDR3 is TGTGCCATCAGACAGTATAGCAATCAGCCCCAGCATTTT.

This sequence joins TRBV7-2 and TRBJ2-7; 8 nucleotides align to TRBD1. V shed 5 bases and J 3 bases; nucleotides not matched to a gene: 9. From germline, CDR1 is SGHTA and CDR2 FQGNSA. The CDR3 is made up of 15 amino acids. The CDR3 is CASSPGQGWNYEQYF. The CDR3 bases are TGTGCCAGCAGCCCCGGACAGGGATGGAACTACGAGCAGTACTTC.

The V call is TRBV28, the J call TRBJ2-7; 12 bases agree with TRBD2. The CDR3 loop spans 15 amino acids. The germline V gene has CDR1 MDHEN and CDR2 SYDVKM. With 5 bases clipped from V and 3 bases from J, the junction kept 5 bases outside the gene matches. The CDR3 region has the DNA TGTGCCAGCAGTCCCCGGACTAGCGGGATCTACGAGCAGTACTTC. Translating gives CASSPRTSGIYEQYF. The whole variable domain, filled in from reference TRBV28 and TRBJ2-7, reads DVKVTQSSRYLVKRTGEKVFLECVQDMDHENMFWYRQDPGLGLRLIYFSYDVKMKEKGDIPEGYSVSREKKERFSLILESASTNQTSMYLCASSPRTSGIYEQYFGPGTRLTVT.

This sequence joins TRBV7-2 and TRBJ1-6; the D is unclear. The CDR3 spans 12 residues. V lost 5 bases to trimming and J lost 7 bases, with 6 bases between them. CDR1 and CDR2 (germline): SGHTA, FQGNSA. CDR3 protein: CASSPPNSPLHF. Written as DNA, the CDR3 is TGTGCCAGCAGCCCCCCCAATTCACCCCTCCACTTT.

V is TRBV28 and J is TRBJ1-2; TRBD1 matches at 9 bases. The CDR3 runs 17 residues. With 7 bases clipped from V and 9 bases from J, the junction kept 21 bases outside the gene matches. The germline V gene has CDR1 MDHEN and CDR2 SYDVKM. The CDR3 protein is CASTVSAFRTGTGRYTF. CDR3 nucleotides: TGTGCCAGCACTGTTTCCGCCTTTCGTACCGGGACAGGGCGCTACACCTTC.

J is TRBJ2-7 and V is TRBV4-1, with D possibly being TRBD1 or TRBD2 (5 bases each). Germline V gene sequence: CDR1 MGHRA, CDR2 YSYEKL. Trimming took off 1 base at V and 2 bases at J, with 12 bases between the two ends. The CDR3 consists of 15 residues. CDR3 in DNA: TGCGCCAGCAGCCAAGTATGGGGGACCGCCTACGAGCAGTACTTC. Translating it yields CASSQVWGTAYEQYF.

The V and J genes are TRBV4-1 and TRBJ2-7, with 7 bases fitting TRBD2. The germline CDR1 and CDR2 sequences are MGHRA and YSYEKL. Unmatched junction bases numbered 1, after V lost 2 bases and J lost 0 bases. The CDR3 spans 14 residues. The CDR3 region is CASSQSSGSYEQYF. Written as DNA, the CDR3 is TGCGCCAGCAGCCAATCTAGCGGCTCCTACGAGCAGTACTTC.

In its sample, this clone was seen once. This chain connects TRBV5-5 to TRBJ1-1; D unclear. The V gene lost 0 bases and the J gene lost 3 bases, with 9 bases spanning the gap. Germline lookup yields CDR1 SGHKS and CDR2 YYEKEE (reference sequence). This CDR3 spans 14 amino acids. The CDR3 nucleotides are TGTGCCAGCAGCTTGGACTTGATGCACACTGAAGCTTTCTTT. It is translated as CASSLDLMHTEAFF.

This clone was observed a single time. The DNA for the CDR3 is TGTGCCAGCAGAAACCGTTCGGGGTTCTATGGCTACACCTTC. Translation: CASRNRSGFYGYTF. The rearrangement uses TRBV27 and TRBJ1-2; no definite D call. With 6 bases removed from V and 4 bases from J, the gap between germline ends came to 15 bases. CDR3 length: 14 residues. CDR1 and CDR2 from the germline V gene are MNHEY and SMNVEV (reference sequence).

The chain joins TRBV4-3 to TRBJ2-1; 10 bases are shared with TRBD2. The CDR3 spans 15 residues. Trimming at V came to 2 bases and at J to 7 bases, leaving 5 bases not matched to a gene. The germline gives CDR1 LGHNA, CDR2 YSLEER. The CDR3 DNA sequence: TGCGCCAGCAGCCAACTAGCGGGAGATTATAATGAGCAGTTCTTC. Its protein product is CASSQLAGDYNEQFF.

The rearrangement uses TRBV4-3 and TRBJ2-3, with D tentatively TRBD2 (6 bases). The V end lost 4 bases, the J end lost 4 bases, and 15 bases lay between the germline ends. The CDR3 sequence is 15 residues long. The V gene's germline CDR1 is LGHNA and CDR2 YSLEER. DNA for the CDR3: TGCGCCAGCAGCCTACCATGGCGGGAAGCAGATACGCAGTATTTT. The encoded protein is CASSLPWREADTQYF.